A selection of T cell receptor beta chains follows, all from one sample in a study of T cell repertoires in cytomegalovirus infection. MiXCR was run by TCRdb on the reads, yielding one entry per CDR3 protein. The sample holds 150,000 to 200,000 distinct CDR3 sequences, about an eighth seen once. The specimen was PBMCs. Source of these receptors: a human donor in good health (CMV status not recorded). Some clones in this sample may be carry-over from other donors' samples. CDR3s include the opening cysteine and the closing phenylalanine or tryptophan. The D gene is left open where the match is weak. The listing skips clone size in some rows; elsewhere it reads once, few, many or a size class.

few	TRBJ2-7	TRBV20-1	TRBD2	CSANAGGFNEQYF	TGCAGTGCTAACGCGGGAGGTTTTAACGAGCAGTACTTC
-	TRBJ2-2	TRBV29-1	-	CSAGRGATGELFF	TGCAGCGCCGGCAGGGGGGCCACCGGGGAGCTGTTTTTT
-	TRBJ1-3	TRBV7-9	-	CASREGAAGNTIYF	TGTGCCAGCAGAGAAGGGGCGGCTGGAAACACCATATATTTT
many	TRBJ1-2	TRBV12-3/TRBV12-4	TRBD1	CASSLVGGTGASSNYGYTF	TGTGCCAGCAGTTTAGTAGGGGGGACAGGGGCCTCCTCTAACTATGGCTACACCTTC
few	TRBJ2-3	TRBV14	-	CASSQDGDTQYF	TGTGCCAGCAGCCAAGATGGCGATACGCAGTATTTT
-	TRBJ2-5	TRBV20-1	-	CSAGLVYQETQYF	TGCAGTGCTGGATTAGTTTACCAAGAGACCCAGTACTTC
few	TRBJ1-1	TRBV28	-	CASSWPLSGNTEAFF	TGTGCCAGCAGTTGGCCCTTGTCTGGGAACACTGAAGCTTTCTTT
once	TRBJ2-3	TRBV19	-	CASSIRGEDTQYF	TGTGCCAGTAGTATTCGAGGGGAAGATACGCAGTATTTT
many	TRBJ1-1	TRBV12-3/TRBV12-4	-	CATHGRLNTEAFF	TGTGCCACTCATGGGCGATTGAACACTGAAGCTTTCTTT
-	TRBJ2-3	TRBV24-1	-	CATKARVGTDTQYF	TGTGCCACGAAAGCCAGGGTGGGAACAGATACGCAGTATTTT
few	TRBJ1-1	TRBV6-4	-	CASSAGMNTEAFF	TGTGCCAGCAGTGCAGGGATGAACACTGAAGCTTTCTTT
-	TRBJ1-4	TRBV29-1	-	CSVEDSHRMFF	TGCAGCGTTGAAGATAGCCACAGGATGTTTTTT
many	TRBJ1-4	TRBV7-9	-	CASSSKPAGQATNEKLFF	TGTGCCAGCAGCTCAAAACCCGCCGGACAAGCAACTAATGAAAAACTGTTTTTT
-	TRBJ2-2	TRBV29-1	TRBD2	CSVREGAGELFF	TGCAGCGTTAGGGAGGGAGCCGGGGAGCTGTTTTTT
many	TRBJ2-4	TRBV5-6	-	CASSFARTENIQYF	TGTGCCAGCAGCTTCGCCCGGACGGAAAACATTCAGTACTTC
many	TRBJ1-5	TRBV12-3/TRBV12-4	-	CASSLREGNQPQHF	TGTGCCAGCAGCTTAAGGGAAGGCAATCAGCCCCAGCATTTT
few	TRBJ2-1	TRBV7-9	-	CASRSGTQPNNEQFF	TGTGCCAGCAGGTCCGGGACTCAACCCAACAATGAGCAGTTCTTC
many	TRBJ2-1	TRBV7-2	-	CASSFNRNEQFF	TGTGCCAGCAGCTTTAATAGGAATGAGCAGTTCTTC
-	TRBJ2-1	TRBV27	-	CASRLGQASYNEQFF	TGTGCCAGCAGACTAGGCCAGGCCTCCTACAATGAGCAGTTCTTC
many	TRBJ2-1	TRBV7-2	TRBD2	CASSLGGGSANEQFF	TGTGCCAGCAGCTTAGGTGGCGGGAGTGCCAATGAGCAGTTCTTC
many	TRBJ1-4	TRBV28	-	CATEATNEKLFF	TGTGCCACCGAGGCAACTAATGAAAAACTGTTTTTT
many	TRBJ2-5	TRBV7-2	-	CASRTGGSQETQYF	TGTGCCAGCAGAACCGGTGGGAGTCAAGAGACCCAGTACTTC
-	TRBJ1-1	TRBV20-1	-	CSARDAGQTNTEAFF	TGCAGTGCTAGAGATGCTGGACAGACGAACACTGAAGCTTTCTTT
few	TRBJ2-1	TRBV20-1	-	CSARDLSSLYNEQFF	TGCAGTGCTAGAGATCTTAGTTCACTCTACAATGAGCAGTTCTTC
-	TRBJ2-7	TRBV6-6	TRBD2	CASSPQRESYEQYF	TGTGCCAGCAGCCCTCAGCGGGAGTCCTACGAGCAGTACTTC
-	TRBJ2-7	TRBV27	-	CASSREASYEQYF	TGTGCCAGCAGTAGGGAGGCCTCCTACGAGCAGTACTTC
many	TRBJ2-6	TRBV7-9	-	CASPVNSGANVLTF	TGTGCCAGCCCCGTTAACTCTGGGGCCAACGTCCTGACTTTC
-	TRBJ2-1	TRBV20-1	-	CSADRSSNEQFF	TGCAGTGCTGACAGGTCTAGTAATGAGCAGTTCTTC
few	TRBJ1-2	TRBV11-2	-	CASSLAGGQGGYGYTF	TGTGCCAGCAGCTTAGCTGGGGGGCAGGGAGGCTATGGCTACACCTTC
many	TRBJ2-1	TRBV7-3	-	CASSPPGSSYNEQFF	TGTGCCAGCAGCCCCCCGGGGAGTTCCTACAATGAGCAGTTCTTC
many	TRBJ1-1	TRBV6-2/TRBV6-3	-	CASSYSRALGEAFF	TGTGCCAGCAGTTACTCCCGGGCCTTGGGGGAAGCTTTCTTT
few	TRBJ1-5	TRBV20-1	TRBD1	CSARETGTGLAQPQHF	TGCAGTGCTAGAGAGACCGGGACAGGGCTTGCTCAGCCCCAGCATTTT
many	TRBJ2-7	TRBV4-2	TRBD1	CASSPTMGQGGGEQYF	TGTGCCAGCAGCCCCACGATGGGACAGGGCGGCGGCGAGCAGTACTTC
few	TRBJ2-3	TRBV28	TRBD2	CASSYLLAGAADTQYF	TGTGCCAGCAGCTACCTTCTAGCGGGAGCGGCAGATACGCAGTATTTT
-	TRBJ1-3	TRBV6-5	TRBD1	CASSPMRTGGNTIYF	TGTGCCAGCAGCCCAATGCGGACAGGGGGAAACACCATATATTTT